Presented here are 32 T cell receptor beta chains from one specimen sequenced in a study of blood T cell repertoires in COVID-19. The protocol was immunoSEQ multiplex PCR, while the TCRdb copy is restricted to in-frame clones and leaves out a portion. Of some 180,000 clones in the sample, about three quarters were seen once. Sequencing was done on a sample of peripheral blood. Receptor source: a woman aged 45-65 years with active or convalescent COVID-19.

The V call is TRBV6-2 or TRBV6-3, the J call TRBJ2-1, with D possibly matching TRBD2 (6 bases). Trimming cost V 5 bases and J 3 bases, with 14 bases left between them. CDR1 is MNHEY and CDR2 is SVGEGT in the germline V gene. The CDR3 runs 15 residues. In nucleotides, the CDR3 is TGTGCCAGCAGTACATCCGCGGGAATCTACAATGAGCAGTTCTTC. It translates to CASSTSAGIYNEQFF.

The chain links TRBV2 to TRBJ1-5; D might be TRBD1 (6 bases). Trimming removed 4 bases at V and 4 bases at J, with 14 bases between. The CDR3 runs to 15 residues. CDR1 is SNHLY and CDR2 is FYNNEI in the germline V gene. The CDR3 DNA follows: TGTGCCAGCAGTGGGGTGGCAGGGGCGAATCAGCCCCAGCATTTT. Translating it yields CASSGVAGANQPQHF.

The chain recombines TRBV7-3 with TRBJ2-1, with 11 bases that match TRBD2. J was trimmed by 8 bases and V by 1 base; bases with no gene match: 7. CDR1 is SGHTA, CDR2 FQGTGA, per germline. The CDR3 is 16 residues long. CDR3 sequence reads: CASSLKLAGVLDEQFF. CDR3 nucleotide sequence: TGTGCCAGCAGCTTAAAACTAGCGGGAGTTTTGGATGAGCAGTTCTTC.

The chain uses TRBV6-2 or TRBV6-3 and TRBJ1-1, with TRBD1 identical over 7 bases. V shed 6 bases, J shed 4 bases, and the junction held 11 bases outside the gene matches. Germline CDR1 reads MNHEY; CDR2 reads SVGEGT. The CDR3 covers 15 residues. CDR3 bases: TGTGCCAGCAGCCGTGACAGGGTTTGGGGCACTGAAGCTTTCTTT. Protein: CASSRDRVWGTEAFF.

The rearrangement links TRBV7-9 to TRBJ2-3, with D possibly TRBD2 on 5 matching bases. Germline CDR1 and CDR2: SEHNR and FQNEAQ (reference sequence). This CDR3 region has 16 residues. Trimming left V 4 bases short and J 3 bases short, with 17 bases between. The CDR3 nucleotides are TGTGCCAGCAGCTCCGGGCTCCAAATAGCGACAGATACGCAGTATTTT. This codes for CASSSGLQIATDTQYF.

This clone was seen just once. The chain links TRBV28 to TRBJ2-7; a weak D match, TRBD2 (6 bases). Per germline, CDR1 MDHEN and CDR2 SYDVKM. V was pared by 4 bases and J by 6 bases, with 19 bases between. The CDR3 is made up of 15 amino acids. Here the CDR3 DNA reads TGTGCCAGCAGTTCCGCCGGGACTGGCTCACGCGAGCAGTACTTC. This gives the protein CASSSAGTGSREQYF.

The table lists this clone with a few counts. The chain is built from TRBV7-8 and TRBJ2-3; 7 positions agree with TRBD1. J gave up 0 bases and V 1 base, and 4 bases lay outside the gene matches. The CDR3 is 16 residues long. Germline V gene sequence: CDR1 SGHVS, CDR2 FQNEAQ. CDR3 nucleotides: TGTGCCAGCAGCTTAGTGACAGGGCACAGCACAGATACGCAGTATTTT. Translation: CASSLVTGHSTDTQYF.

V gene TRBV5-1 combines with J gene TRBJ1-3; D gene uncertain. This CDR3 has 15 residues. Germline CDR1 is SGHRS and CDR2 is YFSETQ. V gave up 4 bases and J gave up 4 bases, with 15 bases separating them. DNA for the CDR3: TGCGCCAGCAGCCAAGGACCGGGAGGGGGAAACACCATATATTTT. Its translation is CASSQGPGGGNTIYF.

V is TRBV7-2 and J is TRBJ2-7; TRBD2 is a possible D gene (6 bases). Germline values: CDR1 SGHTA, CDR2 FQGNSA. The CDR3 is made up of 13 amino acids. V gave up 1 base and J gave up 5 bases, with 9 bases separating them. CDR3 residues: CASSLGSGDEQYF. DNA of the CDR3: TGTGCCAGCAGCTTAGGGTCGGGGGACGAGCAGTACTTC.

The chain links TRBV18 to TRBJ2-7; a possible D gene is TRBD1 (6 bases). The CDR3 extends over 15 amino acids. Trimming took 2 bases from V and 7 from J, leaving 18 bases between them. Germline V gene data show CDR1 as KGHSH and CDR2 as LQKENI. The CDR3 region has the DNA TGTGCCAGCTCACCATTCTCGCAGGGACAAGGGGAGCAGTACTTC. Its translation: CASSPFSQGQGEQYF.

This chain connects TRBV12-3 or TRBV12-4 to TRBJ2-7; D unresolved. This CDR3 is 13 amino acids long. With 1 base removed from V and 0 bases from J, the gap between germline ends came to 4 bases. The CDR3 loop is CASSLVSSYEQYF. The DNA of the CDR3 is TGTGCCAGCAGTTTAGTCTCCTCCTACGAGCAGTACTTC.

This clone was detected ten times or more. This sequence joins TRBV2 and TRBJ2-2; 10 bases line up with TRBD1. Trimming removed 3 bases from V and 6 bases from J; junction bases left unmatched: 4. Germline-derived CDR1 and CDR2 are SNHLY and FYNNEI. The CDR3 runs 15 residues. In DNA, the CDR3 is TGTGCCAGCAGTGAGAGACAGGGGGCGCCCGGGGAGCTGTTTTTT. Its translation is CASSERQGAPGELFF.

The chain uses TRBV19 and TRBJ2-2, with 11 bases lining up with TRBD2. This CDR3 has 15 amino acids. The V and J ends lost 7 bases and 6 bases, in that order; junction bases with no gene match: 7. From germline, CDR1 is LNHDA and CDR2 SQIVND (reference sequence). Here the CDR3 DNA reads TGTGCCAGTAAGACTAGCGGGATGATTGCCGGGGAGCTGTTTTTT. Its translation is CASKTSGMIAGELFF.

J is TRBJ2-1 and V is TRBV11-2; 9 bases map to TRBD1. The CDR3 loop spans 15 amino acids. Germline values: CDR1 SGHAT, CDR2 FQNNGV. Trimming cost V 4 bases and J 6 bases; bases outside gene matches: 7. This CDR3 is CASSSTGTGFNEQFF. The CDR3 DNA follows: TGTGCCAGCAGCTCGACCGGGACAGGGTTCAATGAGCAGTTCTTC.

The chain uses TRBV25-1 and TRBJ2-3; TRBD1 is a possible D gene (6 bases). Germline V CDR1 and CDR2: MGHDK, SYGVNS. The V gene lost 6 bases and the J gene lost 2 bases, with 6 bases spanning the gap. The CDR3 is 12 amino acids. This chain's CDR3 is CASRGATDTQYF. CDR3 nucleotide sequence: TGTGCCAGCAGGGGGGCCACAGATACGCAGTATTTT.

This clone was recorded only once. This rearrangement joins TRBV6-6 to TRBJ2-2; unclear D gene. Germline V lookup: CDR1 MNHNY, CDR2 SVGAGI (reference sequence). Trimming left V 6 bases short and J 1 base short, with 15 bases between. This CDR3 comprises 16 residues. CDR3 DNA sequence: TGTGCCAGCAGCAACAGAAAAACCCAGAACACCGGGGAGCTGTTTTTT. Residues: CASSNRKTQNTGELFF.

J is TRBJ1-1 and V is TRBV4-3; 7 bases match TRBD1. Trimming at V came to 2 bases and at J to 4 bases, leaving 7 bases not matched to a gene. Germline V lookup: CDR1 LGHNA, CDR2 YSLEER. CDR3 length equals 15 residues. The CDR3 loop is CASSQFHRGTTEAFF. For the CDR3, the DNA is TGCGCCAGCAGCCAATTTCACAGGGGAACCACTGAAGCTTTCTTT.

The gene calls are TRBV4-2 and TRBJ2-1; 7 bases line up with TRBD1. Trimming removed 1 base from V and 7 bases from J; junction bases left unmatched: 10. CDR1 and CDR2 (germline): LGHNA, YNFKEQ. The CDR3 runs 16 residues. The CDR3 DNA reads as TGTGCCAGCAGCCAAGGAGGATGGGCCAGGGGGAATGAGCAGTTCTTC. This codes for CASSQGGWARGNEQFF.

This rearrangement joins TRBV6-5 to TRBJ1-4; D remains unclear. CDR1 and CDR2 (germline): MNHEY, SVGAGI. This CDR3 has 13 residues. Trimming took off 7 bases at V and 4 bases at J, with 10 bases between the two ends. The DNA of the CDR3 is TGTGCCAGCACGAGAGCGTTTAATGAAAAACTGTTTTTT. This codes for CASTRAFNEKLFF.

This clone has just a few counts. This chain connects TRBV7-2 to TRBJ1-2, with a tentative D call TRBD1 (6 bases). This CDR3 is 15 amino acids long. The germline V gene encodes CDR1 SGHTA and CDR2 FQGNSA. Trimming stripped 1 base from V and 4 bases from J, with 13 bases between. This CDR3 reads CASSLDGTRAYGYTF. The CDR3 DNA reads TGTGCCAGCAGCTTAGACGGGACAAGAGCCTATGGCTACACCTTC.

The chain employs TRBV7-2 and TRBJ1-1; TRBD1 agrees at 8 bases. Germline-derived CDR1 and CDR2 are SGHTA and FQGNSA. This CDR3 has 16 residues. The V and J ends lost 1 base and 10 bases, in that order; junction bases with no gene match: 14. The CDR3 nucleotides read TGTGCCAGCAGCTTAGGCCTCGGGGGCGGACAGGGACGAGCTTTCTTT. Translated, it gives CASSLGLGGGQGRAFF. The full variable domain, rest sourced from reference TRBV7-2 and TRBJ1-1, is GAGVSQSPSNKVTEKGKDVELRCDPISGHTALYWYRQSLGQGLEFLIYFQGNSAPDKSGLPSDRFSAERTGGSVSTLTIQRTQQEDSAVYLCASSLGLGGGQGRAFFGQGTRLTVV.

The chain uses TRBV5-6 and TRBJ1-2; 7 nucleotides align to TRBD1. J lost 8 bases, V lost 4 bases, and 11 bases had no gene match. The CDR3 is 14 residues long. Germline V CDR1 and CDR2: SGHDT, YYEEEE. CDR3 DNA sequence: TGTGCCAGCAGCCTACTAGAGGACAGGCGGGGCTACACCTTC. Protein: CASSLLEDRRGYTF.

V and J are TRBV4-1 and TRBJ2-7; TRBD2 aligns across 8 bases. In germline, CDR1 is MGHRA, CDR2 YSYEKL. V was clipped by 0 bases and J by 3 bases; unmatched bases: 25. The CDR3 length is 22 residues. The DNA for the CDR3 is TGCGCCAGCAGCCAAGACTCGGAGCGGGAGAGGGGTCAGGAGGGTCTCGTCTACGAGCAGTACTTC. Protein sequence: CASSQDSERERGQEGLVYEQYF.

V usage is TRBV5-5 and J usage is TRBJ2-7; TRBD1 might be the D (6 bases). The V gene's germline CDR1 is SGHKS and CDR2 YYEKEE (reference sequence). Between the trimmed V and J ends, which lost 3 bases and 3 bases, there was a span of 13 bases. This CDR3 is built from 14 residues. The CDR3: CASSWDIGNYEQYF. The CDR3 DNA reads TGTGCCAGCAGCTGGGACATCGGAAACTACGAGCAGTACTTC.

The chain uses TRBV9 and TRBJ1-2, with 9 bases that match TRBD1. CDR1 is SGDLS, CDR2 YYNGEE, per germline. V lost 3 bases and J lost 12; bases outside the gene matches: 9. The CDR3 has 13 amino acids. The CDR3 DNA follows: TGTGCCAGCAGCGAGTGGGGGACAGGGCTAAACACCTTC. This translates into CASSEWGTGLNTF.

The chain recombines TRBV11-2 with TRBJ2-2, with 9 bases that match TRBD2. This CDR3 is 17 amino acids long. Germline-derived CDR1 and CDR2 are SGHAT and FQNNGV. After removal of 3 bases from V and 4 bases from J, the junction contained 9 bases not matched to a gene. DNA for the CDR3: TGTGCCAGCAGCTTCATATCAGGAGCGGGAGGCACCGGGGAGCTGTTTTTT. This encodes CASSFISGAGGTGELFF. The entire variable domain, with the rest obtained from reference TRBV11-2 and TRBJ2-2, is as follows: EAGVAQSPRYKIIEKRQSVAFWCNPISGHATLYWYQQILGQGPKLLIQFQNNGVVDDSQLPKDRFSAERLKGVDSTLKIQPAKLEDSAVYLCASSFISGAGGTGELFFGEGSRLTVL.

The CDR3 sequence: CASSQGNTEAFF. The CDR3 DNA reads as TGTGCCAGCAGCCAGGGGAACACTGAAGCTTTCTTT. The V gene is TRBV7-3, the J gene TRBJ1-1; possibly TRBD1 for D (5 bases). Germline loops: CDR1 SGHTA, CDR2 FQGTGA. CDR3 size: 12 residues. The V and J ends lost 5 bases and 1 base respectively, with 5 bases between them.

This chain links TRBV7-2 with TRBJ1-1, with unresolved D. The CDR3 extends over 14 amino acids. Germline CDR1 and CDR2: SGHTA and FQGNSA. Trimming removed 6 bases at V and 1 base at J, with 12 bases between. The CDR3 loop reads CASSATRENTEAFF. The CDR3 coding sequence is TGTGCCAGCAGTGCTACCCGGGAGAACACTGAAGCTTTCTTT.

In its sample, this clone was seen a few times. The J gene is TRBJ2-3, the V gene TRBV19, with 11 bases that match TRBD1. The CDR3 contains 17 residues. Germline CDR1 LNHDA, CDR2 SQIVND (reference sequence). With V trimmed by 5 bases and J by 3 bases, 10 bases remained unmatched. Written as DNA, the CDR3 is TGTGCCAGTAGTGATCTGGGCGGGACAGGGGGAACAGATACGCAGTATTTT. Encoded protein: CASSDLGGTGGTDTQYF.

V and J are TRBV4-3 and TRBJ1-1, with TRBD1 as a possible D gene (6 bases). Germline CDR1 and CDR2: LGHNA and YSLEER. The CDR3 spans 18 residues. Trimming removed 0 bases at V and 5 bases at J, with 22 bases between. CDR3 loop: CASSQEINGGGVWTEAFF. CDR3 bases: TGCGCCAGCAGCCAAGAGATTAACGGTGGGGGCGTCTGGACTGAAGCTTTCTTT.

The count of this clone is one. The genes are TRBV25-1 and TRBJ1-1, with 12 bases fitting TRBD1. CDR1 MGHDK and CDR2 SYGVNS come from the germline V gene. The V and J ends lost 4 bases and 8 bases, in that order; junction bases with no gene match: 8. This CDR3 is 15 amino acids long. The chain's CDR3 is CASSALGTGGREAFF. The CDR3 DNA follows: TGTGCCAGCAGTGCTCTAGGGACAGGGGGCCGGGAAGCTTTCTTT. The variable domain in full, with the rest retrieved from reference TRBV25-1 and TRBJ1-1, is EADIYQTPRYLVIGTGKKITLECSQTMGHDKMYWYQQDPGMELHLIHYSYGVNSTEKGDLSSESTVSRIRTEHFPLTLESARPSHTSQYLCASSALGTGGREAFFGQGTRLTVV.

The genes are TRBV10-3 and TRBJ1-2; D is perhaps TRBD1 (5 bases). Germline V gene sequence: CDR1 ENHRY, CDR2 SYGVKD. The CDR3 is 15 residues long. Trimming shortened V by 2 bases and J by 7 bases, and 17 bases separated the two germline ends. CDR3 DNA sequence: TGTGCCATCAGTGAGCAGGGCCAACTAATTGGTGGCTACACCTTC. This codes for CAISEQGQLIGGYTF.